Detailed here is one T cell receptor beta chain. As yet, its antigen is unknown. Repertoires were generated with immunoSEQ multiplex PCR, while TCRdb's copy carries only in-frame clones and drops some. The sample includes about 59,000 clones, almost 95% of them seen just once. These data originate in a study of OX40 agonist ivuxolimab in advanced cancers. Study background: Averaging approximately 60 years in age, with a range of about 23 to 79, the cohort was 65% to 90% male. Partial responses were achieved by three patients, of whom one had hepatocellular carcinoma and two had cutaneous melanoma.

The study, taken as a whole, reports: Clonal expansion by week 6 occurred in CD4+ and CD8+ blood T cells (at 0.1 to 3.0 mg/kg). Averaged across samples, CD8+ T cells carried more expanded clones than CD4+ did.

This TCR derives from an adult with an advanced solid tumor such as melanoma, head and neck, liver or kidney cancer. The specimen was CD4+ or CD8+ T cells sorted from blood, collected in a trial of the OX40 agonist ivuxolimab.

This chain's CDR3 is CASSLEGPDSYQETQYF. The CDR3 coding sequence is TGTGCCAGCAGCCTCGAGGGGCCAGACTCGTACCAAGAGACCCAGTACTTC. V is TRBV7-2 and J is TRBJ2-5; either TRBD1 or TRBD2 may supply D (5 bases each). V shed 5 bases and J shed 0 bases, with 19 bases lying between them. This CDR3 has 17 amino acids. CDR1 is SGHTA and CDR2 is FQGNSA in the germline V gene.